The 22 T cell receptor beta chains below all came from one sample that was sequenced in a study of blood T cell repertoires in COVID-19. This table comes from immunoSEQ multiplex PCR, and its TCRdb copy is limited to in-frame clones, with some not included. The data contain hundreds of thousands of clones, about 89% of them singletons. The sequenced sample was peripheral blood. These receptors were taken from a woman in her forties or fifties with COVID-19, enrolled during active disease.

CDR3 DNA sequence: TGTGCCAGCAGCCCCCAAATCAGGGGTGATGAGCAGTTCTTC. Protein product: CASSPQIRGDEQFF. The chain carries TRBV9 and TRBJ2-1, with D possibly matching TRBD1 (6 bases). CDR3 size: 14 residues. CDR1 SGDLS and CDR2 YYNGEE come from the germline V gene. V lost 4 bases and J 8 bases, leaving 16 bases between the germline ends.

The chain links TRBV7-9 to TRBJ1-2; a weak D match, TRBD1 (6 bases). CDR3 length: 14 residues. Trimming removed 5 bases at V and 9 bases at J, with 19 bases between. Germline loops: CDR1 SEHNR, CDR2 FQNEAQ (reference sequence). Here the CDR3 DNA reads TGTGCCAGCAGCCACATTACCCAGGGGTCGAGCTACACCTTC. Translated: CASSHITQGSSYTF.

This rearrangement joins TRBV9 to TRBJ2-5, with 7 nucleotides matching TRBD2. CDR3 length equals 14 residues. Per the germline V gene, CDR1 is SGDLS and CDR2 is YYNGEE. Trimming took 3 bases from V and 5 from J; bases not matched to a gene: 7. The CDR3 region has the DNA TGTGCCAGCAGCGAGGGAGGGGAAGATGAGACCCAGTACTTC. It codes for CASSEGGEDETQYF.

Written as DNA, the CDR3 is TGTGCCAGCACCCCCGCGGGGGGCGTCAATGGCTACACCTTC. Protein product: CASTPAGGVNGYTF. The chain uses TRBV27 and TRBJ1-2; tentatively, D is TRBD1 (6 bases). The V gene lost 7 bases and the J gene lost 6 bases, with 18 bases spanning the gap. The CDR3 sequence is 14 residues long. Germline CDR1 reads MNHEY; CDR2 reads SMNVEV (reference sequence).

Written as DNA, the CDR3 is TGTGCCAGCAGCTTTCGTGGGCCATCCTCAAACACCATATATTTT. Translating it yields CASSFRGPSSNTIYF. This sequence joins TRBV5-4 and TRBJ1-3; D remains unclear. There are 15 residues in the CDR3. Trimming removed 2 bases at V and 6 bases at J, with 15 bases between. Looked up from germline, CDR1 is SGHNT and CDR2 is YYREEE (reference sequence).

This clone was seen a single time. The rearrangement links TRBV4-1 to TRBJ2-1, with 10 bases identical to TRBD2. Unmatched junction bases numbered 2, after V lost 4 bases and J lost 2 bases. The germline gives CDR1 MGHRA, CDR2 YSYEKL. The CDR3 sequence is 15 residues long. As DNA, the CDR3 is TGCGCCAGCAGCCCGAGCGGGGGGGCCTACAATGAGCAGTTCTTC. It codes for CASSPSGGAYNEQFF.

The chain combines TRBV5-4 with TRBJ1-2; D might be TRBD1 (5 bases). Germline CDR1 reads SGHNT; CDR2 reads YYREEE (reference sequence). With 5 bases removed from V and 4 bases from J, the gap between germline ends came to 18 bases. The CDR3 totals 15 residues. The CDR3 spells CASRAWGDRIYGYTF. The CDR3 DNA reads TGTGCCAGCAGGGCGTGGGGTGACAGAATCTATGGCTACACCTTC.

This chain links TRBV11-2 with TRBJ1-2; TRBD1 is a possible D gene (5 bases). This CDR3 contains 15 residues. V was trimmed by 1 base and J by 6 bases, leaving 15 bases between them. Germline V gene lookup returns CDR1 SGHAT and CDR2 FQNNGV. The CDR3 nucleotides read TGTGCCAGCAGCTTAGGGGGGGGGACCCTACATGGCTACACCTTC. Amino acid sequence: CASSLGGGTLHGYTF. Variable domain in full (rest from reference TRBV11-2 and TRBJ1-2): EAGVAQSPRYKIIEKRQSVAFWCNPISGHATLYWYQQILGQGPKLLIQFQNNGVVDDSQLPKDRFSAERLKGVDSTLKIQPAKLEDSAVYLCASSLGGGTLHGYTFGSGTRLTVV.

CDR3 DNA: TGTGCCAGCAGCGCGGGGGAGGGCTACGAGCAGTACTTC. Translation: CASSAGEGYEQYF. The rearrangement links TRBV9 to TRBJ2-7; 7 bases fit TRBD2. The V gene's germline CDR1 is SGDLS and CDR2 YYNGEE. The V segment lost 3 bases and the J segment 3 bases; nucleotides outside the gene matches: 3. The CDR3 spans 13 residues.

The table lists this clone with a count of one. V and J are TRBV19 and TRBJ1-1, with D hard to call. V shed 5 bases and J shed 1 base, with 14 bases lying between them. This CDR3 has 15 residues. Germline CDR1 and CDR2: LNHDA and SQIVND (reference sequence). CDR3 loop: CASSVSPARNTEAFF. Here the CDR3 DNA reads TGTGCCAGTAGTGTTAGCCCAGCCAGGAACACTGAAGCTTTCTTT.

In this sample, this clone turned up a few times. V is TRBV5-4 and J is TRBJ2-2, with TRBD1 identical over 7 bases. This CDR3 is built from 16 residues. Trimming took 4 bases from V and 1 from J; bases not matched to a gene: 7. The germline gives CDR1 SGHNT, CDR2 YYREEE (reference sequence). The CDR3 sequence is CASSEGQFGNTGELFF. The CDR3 nucleotides read TGTGCCAGCAGCGAGGGACAGTTTGGGAACACCGGGGAGCTGTTTTTT.

The CDR3 sequence is CASSYHRGEGAEAFF. The CDR3, as DNA: TGTGCCAGCAGTTACCACAGGGGAGAAGGGGCTGAAGCTTTCTTT. The V and J genes are TRBV27 and TRBJ1-1; 7 nucleotides line up with TRBD1. V lost 4 bases to trimming and J lost 6 bases; unmatched junction nucleotides: 11. The CDR3 loop spans 15 amino acids. Germline lookup yields CDR1 MNHEY and CDR2 SMNVEV (reference sequence).

About this clone: Other DNA sequences of this sample code for an identical CDR3. The chain combines TRBV20-1 with TRBJ1-2; D unclear. Germline V gene data show CDR1 as DFQATT and CDR2 as SNEGSKA (reference sequence). Between the trimmed V and J ends, which lost 6 bases and 6 bases, there was a span of 11 bases. The CDR3 is made up of 11 amino acids. The CDR3 loop reads CSAGDRDGYTF. The DNA for the CDR3 is TGCAGTGCGGGAGACCGTGATGGCTACACCTTC.

The V and J genes are TRBV2 and TRBJ2-1; 7 bases map to TRBD1. The CDR3 is 13 amino acids. Germline trimming cut 6 bases from V and 4 bases from J; bases unmatched to any gene: 3. Germline V lookup: CDR1 SNHLY, CDR2 FYNNEI. The CDR3 DNA sequence: TGTGCCAGCAGGACAGGGATGTACAATGAGCAGTTCTTC. Encoded protein: CASRTGMYNEQFF. The full variable domain, rest sourced from reference TRBV2 and TRBJ2-1, is EPEVTQTPSHQVTQMGQEVILRCVPISNHLYFYWYRQILGQKVEFLVSFYNNEISEKSEIFDDQFSVERPDGSNFTLKIRSTKLEDSAMYFCASRTGMYNEQFFGPGTRLTVL.

Remarks on this clone: At one of its ends the junction is not consistent with the germline gene, which may arise from a read error. The V and J genes are TRBV2 and TRBJ2-4; D possibly corresponds to TRBD1 (5 bases). Germline V lookup: CDR1 SNHLY, CDR2 FYNNEI. The CDR3 totals 12 residues. DNA for the CDR3: TGTGCCGGCAGACAGCAAAGAAACATTCAGTACTTC. It specifies CAGRQQRNIQYF. Drawing the rest from reference TRBV2 and TRBJ2-4, the complete variable domain is EPEVTQTPSHQVTQMGQEVILRCVPISNHLYFYWYRQILGQKVEFLVSFYNNEISEKSEIFDDQFSVERPDGSNFTLKIRSTKLEDSAMYFCAGRQQRNIQYFGAGTRLSVL.

The sample holds one count of this clone. The V and J genes are TRBV3-1 (or the pseudogene TRBV3-2) and TRBJ2-1; a possible D gene is TRBD2 (6 bases). The CDR3 extends over 15 amino acids. Germline-derived CDR1 and CDR2 are LGHDT and YNNKEL (reference sequence). V gave up 4 bases and J gave up 0 bases, with 10 bases separating them. The CDR3 here is CASSRGTSSYNEQFF. As DNA, the CDR3 is TGTGCCAGCAGCCGAGGGACTTCCTCCTACAATGAGCAGTTCTTC.

This clone has ten or more counts. The chain is built from TRBV5-4 and TRBJ1-4; tentatively, D is TRBD1 (6 bases). The CDR3 consists of 16 residues. CDR1 SGHNT and CDR2 YYREEE come from the germline V gene (reference sequence). V was cut by 3 bases and J by 7 bases, with 19 bases left in between. The CDR3 is CASSSLRGQEVEKLFF. CDR3 DNA sequence: TGTGCCAGCAGCTCCCTCAGGGGCCAGGAGGTTGAAAAACTGTTTTTT.

The rearrangement joins TRBV18 to TRBJ2-7, with 9 bases matching TRBD2. CDR3 length: 15 amino acids. Germline V gene lookup returns CDR1 KGHSH and CDR2 LQKENI. The J segment lost 2 bases and the V segment lost 3 bases, leaving 5 bases of the junction unmatched. The CDR3 region has the DNA TGTGCCAGCTCACCTGGTCCTAGCGGGACCTACGAGCAGTACTTC. Its protein product is CASSPGPSGTYEQYF. The whole variable domain, remainder taken from reference TRBV18 and TRBJ2-7, is NAGVMQNPRHLVRRRGQEARLRCSPMKGHSHVYWYRQLPEEGLKFMVYLQKENIIDESGMPKERFSAEFPKEGPSILRIQQVVRGDSAAYFCASSPGPSGTYEQYFGPGTRLTVT.

This chain links TRBV2 with TRBJ1-2; D not certain. The CDR3 runs 13 residues. Germline values: CDR1 SNHLY, CDR2 FYNNEI. Deletions cut 4 bases from V and 7 bases from J, with 13 bases between. CDR3 nucleotide sequence: TGTGCCAGCAGTGTCATACAGATAGGTGGCTACACCTTC. Protein: CASSVIQIGGYTF.

The chain uses TRBV6-5 and TRBJ1-6, with 7 bases aligning to TRBD1. Trimming took 8 bases from V and 6 from J; bases not matched to a gene: 7. CDR1 and CDR2 from the germline V gene are MNHEY and SVGAGI. The CDR3 spans 14 residues. CDR3: CASGPGTVNSPLHF. As DNA, the CDR3 is TGTGCCAGCGGGCCTGGGACAGTTAATTCACCCCTCCACTTT.

The chain joins TRBV10-3 to TRBJ1-4; TRBD1 matches 9 bases. The germline CDR1 and CDR2 sequences are ENHRY and SYGVKD. CDR3 size: 14 residues. The V gene end was trimmed by 6 bases and the J gene end by 6 bases; junction bases not matched to a gene: 5. This CDR3 is CAIREGQGDEKLFF. CDR3 coding DNA: TGTGCCATCAGAGAGGGACAGGGCGATGAAAAACTGTTTTTT.

This chain links TRBV13 with TRBJ1-6; D unresolved. The CDR3 runs to 14 residues. V lost 2 bases to trimming and J lost 4 bases, with 6 bases between them. CDR1 and CDR2 (germline): PRHDT, FYEKMQ (reference sequence). As DNA, the CDR3 is TGTGCCAGCAGCTTACAGAGGTATAATTCACCCCTCCACTTT. It specifies CASSLQRYNSPLHF. The full variable domain, completed using reference TRBV13 and TRBJ1-6, is AAGVIQSPRHLIKEKRETATLKCYPIPRHDTVYWYQQGPGQDPQFLISFYEKMQSDKGSIPDRFSAQQFSDYHSELNMSSLELGDSALYFCASSLQRYNSPLHFGNGTRLTVT.